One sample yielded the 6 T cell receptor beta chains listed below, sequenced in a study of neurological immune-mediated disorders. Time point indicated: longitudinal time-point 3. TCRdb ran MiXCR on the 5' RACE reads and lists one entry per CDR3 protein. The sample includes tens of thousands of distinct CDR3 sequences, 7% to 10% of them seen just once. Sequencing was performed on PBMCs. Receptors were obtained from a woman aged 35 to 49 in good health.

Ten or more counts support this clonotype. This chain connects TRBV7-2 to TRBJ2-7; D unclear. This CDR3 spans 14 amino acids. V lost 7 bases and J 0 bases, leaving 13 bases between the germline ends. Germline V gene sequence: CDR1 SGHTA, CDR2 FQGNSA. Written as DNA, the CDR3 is TGTGCCAGCAAATCGGACGGCTACTCCTACGAGCAGTACTTC. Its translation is CASKSDGYSYEQYF.

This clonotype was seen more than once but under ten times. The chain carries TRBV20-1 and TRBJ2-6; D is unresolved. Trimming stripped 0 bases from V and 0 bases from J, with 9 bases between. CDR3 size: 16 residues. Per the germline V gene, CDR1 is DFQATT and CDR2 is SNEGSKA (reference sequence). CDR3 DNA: TGCAGTGCTAGAGATGAGGTTCTCTCTGGGGCCAACGTCCTGACTTTC. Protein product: CSARDEVLSGANVLTF.

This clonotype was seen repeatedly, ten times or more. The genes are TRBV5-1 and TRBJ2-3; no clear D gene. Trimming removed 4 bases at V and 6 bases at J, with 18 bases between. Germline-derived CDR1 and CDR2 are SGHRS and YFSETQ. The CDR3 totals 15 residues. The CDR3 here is CASSVGRRVLDTQYF. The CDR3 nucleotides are TGCGCCAGCAGCGTCGGCCGACGGGTTTTGGATACGCAGTATTTT. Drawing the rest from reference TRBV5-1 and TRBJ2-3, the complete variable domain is KAGVTQTPRYLIKTRGQQVTLSCSPISGHRSVSWYQQTPGQGLQFLFEYFSETQRNKGNFPGRFSGRQFSNSRSEMNVSTLELGDSALYLCASSVGRRVLDTQYFGPGTRLTVL.

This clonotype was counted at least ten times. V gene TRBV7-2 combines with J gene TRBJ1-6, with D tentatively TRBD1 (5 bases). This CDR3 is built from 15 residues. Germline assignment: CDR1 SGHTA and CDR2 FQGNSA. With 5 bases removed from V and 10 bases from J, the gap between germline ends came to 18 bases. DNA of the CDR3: TGTGCCAGCAGCCTATCTCGCCCAGGGCTATCACCCCTCCACTTT. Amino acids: CASSLSRPGLSPLHF.

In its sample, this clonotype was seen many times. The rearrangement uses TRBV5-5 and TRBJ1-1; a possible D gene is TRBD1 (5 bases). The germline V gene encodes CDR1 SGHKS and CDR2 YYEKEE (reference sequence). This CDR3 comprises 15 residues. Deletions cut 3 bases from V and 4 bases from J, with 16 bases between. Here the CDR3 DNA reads TGTGCCAGCAGCTCCCTGGGACGGCGGGGCACTGAAGCTTTCTTT. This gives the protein CASSSLGRRGTEAFF.

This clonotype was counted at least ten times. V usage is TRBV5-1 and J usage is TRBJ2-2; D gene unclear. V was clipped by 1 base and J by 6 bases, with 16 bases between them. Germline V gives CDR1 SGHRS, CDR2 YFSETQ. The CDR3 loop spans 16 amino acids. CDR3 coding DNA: TGCGCCAGCAGCTTGAATGGCGCAGCGAGTGCCGGGGAGCTGTTTTTT. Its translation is CASSLNGAASAGELFF. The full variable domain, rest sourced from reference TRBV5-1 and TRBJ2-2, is KAGVTQTPRYLIKTRGQQVTLSCSPISGHRSVSWYQQTPGQGLQFLFEYFSETQRNKGNFPGRFSGRQFSNSRSEMNVSTLELGDSALYLCASSLNGAASAGELFFGEGSRLTVL.